This T cell receptor (beta chain) was retrieved from a study of blood T cell repertoires in COVID-19. In the study overall: Material from acute and convalescent COVID-19 was sourced from the United States, Italy and Spain.

Authors' methods: The authors estimated nucleated cell counts from reference gene primer amplification. Libraries were prepared by immunoSEQ multiplex PCR; TCRdb keeps only in-frame clonotypes and omits some of them. Clone size and the V and J calls come from that table; the DNA yielded D and trimming. The profile shows about 200,000 clones, around 86% of them singletons. While infection was still active, Seattle patients were enrolled and then followed longitudinally. Trimming removed 8 bases from V and 5 bases from J; junction bases left unmatched: 7. Germline V CDR1 and CDR2: MNHEY, SMNVEV (reference sequence). This CDR3 comprises 15 residues.

V usage is TRBV27 and J usage is TRBJ2-1, with 12 bases fitting TRBD2. The sample taken for sequencing was peripheral blood. The receptor comes from a woman in her seventies with COVID-19, enrolled during active disease. CDR3 in amino acids: CASRLAGVVDNEQFF. The CDR3 nucleotides are TGTGCCAGCCGACTAGCGGGAGTCGTCGACAATGAGCAGTTCTTC.